Listed below are T cell receptor beta chains from one sample, sequenced in a study of blood T cells in healthy people across ages. Using its own MiXCR run on the 5' RACE reads, TCRdb lists one record per CDR3 protein. The sample shows about 640,000 distinct CDR3 sequences, 58% of them seen only once. The material sequenced was blood. The receptor source for this set is a man between 60 and 70 years old in good health. Each CDR3 is given with its conserved first and last residue. The D gene is left open where the match is weak. Size values are once, few and many counts, or a class for expanded clones, and some rows have none.

few	TRBV10-3	TRBJ2-4	TRBD1	TGTGCCATCAGTGTGGAGGGACAGGGCTTGAACATTCAGTACTTC	CAISVEGQGLNIQYF
.	TRBV4-1	TRBJ2-1	TRBD2	TGCGCCAGCAGCCAAGTCACAGGACTAGCGGGGGAGAACAATGAGCAGTTCTTC	CASSQVTGLAGENNEQFF
.	TRBV29-1	TRBJ1-2	TRBD1	TGCAGCGTTGTGGGGACAGCCTATGGCTACACCTTC	CSVVGTAYGYTF
.	TRBV6-1	TRBJ2-6	.	TGTGCCAGCAGTACGGGACTTCAATATGGTACGGGGGCCAACGTCCTGACTTTC	CASSTGLQYGTGANVLTF
.	TRBV7-9	TRBJ2-1	.	TGTGCCAGCAGCTTAGTGGGACTGGGGGATGAGCAGTTCTTC	CASSLVGLGDEQFF
.	TRBV6-6	TRBJ1-1	.	TGTGCCAGCAGTTACTCGAGACAGACCCTTGTCGGCACTGAAGCTTTCTTT	CASSYSRQTLVGTEAFF
few	TRBV7-8	TRBJ2-7	TRBD2	TGTGCCAGCACCCTGGGCGAGAGGGGACTAGACGCCGAGCAGTACTTC	CASTLGERGLDAEQYF
.	TRBV20-1	TRBJ2-7	TRBD1	TGCAGTGCTAGGGGGACAGGGGAGAACTACGAGCAGTACTTC	CSARGTGENYEQYF
once	TRBV4-1	TRBJ2-1	.	TGCGCCAGCAGCCAAGAAGGTTGGCAGTACAATGAGCAGTTCTTC	CASSQEGWQYNEQFF
once	TRBV12-3/TRBV12-4	TRBJ2-2	.	TGTGCCAGCAGTTTGAGACTAAACACCGGGGAGCTGTTTTTT	CASSLRLNTGELFF
.	TRBV6-1	TRBJ2-7	.	TGTGCCAGCAGTGAAGGTCGGGCTTACAAGGGGCGCTTAGGGGAGCAGTACTTC	CASSEGRAYKGRLGEQYF
.	TRBV3-1	TRBJ2-2	.	TGTGCCAGCAGCCCGGGTTGGACCGGGGAGCTGTTTTTT	CASSPGWTGELFF
few	TRBV15	TRBJ2-1	.	TGTGCCACCAGCAGAGACCGGGGCTCCTACAATGAGCAGTTCTTC	CATSRDRGSYNEQFF
.	TRBV4-2	TRBJ2-3	TRBD2	TGTGCCAGCAGCCCTACTAGCGGGGGTAGCACAGATACGCAGTATTTT	CASSPTSGGSTDTQYF
.	TRBV12-3/TRBV12-4	TRBJ1-2	.	TGTGCCAGCCGAAGTCGGGGAGGGGGCTATGGCTACACCTTC	CASRSRGGGYGYTF
.	TRBV6-2/TRBV6-3	TRBJ2-2	.	TGTGCCAGCAGTATCCGGGGTATGGGGACCGGGGAGCTGTTTTTT	CASSIRGMGTGELFF
.	TRBV4-1	TRBJ2-5	.	TGCGCCAGCAGCCAAGATCCCGCTAGGGCAGAGACCCAGTACTTC	CASSQDPARAETQYF
.	TRBV5-1	TRBJ1-1	.	TGCGCCAGCAGCGTACAAGCGACACTATCGAATACTGAAGCTTTCTTT	CASSVQATLSNTEAFF
.	TRBV15	TRBJ2-2	TRBD1	TGTGCCACCAGCACCCGCGCACAGGGGACCGGCGGGGAGCTGTTTTTT	CATSTRAQGTGGELFF
.	TRBV20-1	TRBJ2-5	.	TGCAGTGCTAATTATTGGGGGGGGCCGTACCAAGAGACCCAGTACTTC	CSANYWGGPYQETQYF
few	TRBV10-3	TRBJ2-7	TRBD1	TGTGCCATCAGTGAGACCGACAGGGGTGAACAGTACTTC	CAISETDRGEQYF
.	TRBV27	TRBJ2-4	.	TGTGCCAGCAGTTTATTAGGTCAGGGCGAAAACATTCAGTACTTC	CASSLLGQGENIQYF
.	TRBV7-2	TRBJ2-1	TRBD2	TGTGCCAGCAGCCTCCTAGCGGGGGGTCGCGGGGGGCAGTTCTTC	CASSLLAGGRGGQFF